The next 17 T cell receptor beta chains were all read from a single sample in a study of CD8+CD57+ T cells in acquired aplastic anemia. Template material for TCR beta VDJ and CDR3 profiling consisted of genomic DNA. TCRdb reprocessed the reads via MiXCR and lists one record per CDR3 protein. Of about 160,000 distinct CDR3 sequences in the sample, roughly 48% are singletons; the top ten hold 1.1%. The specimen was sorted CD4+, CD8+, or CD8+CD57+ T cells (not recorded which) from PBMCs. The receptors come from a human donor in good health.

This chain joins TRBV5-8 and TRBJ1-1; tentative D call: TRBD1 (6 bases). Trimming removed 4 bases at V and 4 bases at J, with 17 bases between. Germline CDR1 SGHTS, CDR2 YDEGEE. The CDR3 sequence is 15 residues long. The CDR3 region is CASSPGERGGTEAFF. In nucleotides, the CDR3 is TGTGCCAGCAGCCCAGGAGAGAGGGGGGGCACTGAAGCTTTCTTT.

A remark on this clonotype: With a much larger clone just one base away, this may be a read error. The CDR3 is CASSFEGAITAETQYF. The CDR3 region has the DNA TGTGCCAGCAGCTTCGAGGGGGCTATAACGGCAGAAACGCAGTATTTT. The J gene is TRBJ2-3, the V gene TRBV11-1; 7 nucleotides line up with TRBD1. The CDR3 consists of 16 residues. Germline CDR1 reads SGHAT; CDR2 reads FQDESV (reference sequence).

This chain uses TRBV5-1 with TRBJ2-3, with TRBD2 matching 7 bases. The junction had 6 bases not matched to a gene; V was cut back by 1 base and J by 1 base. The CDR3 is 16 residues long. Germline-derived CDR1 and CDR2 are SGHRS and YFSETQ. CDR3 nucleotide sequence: TGCGCCAGCAGCTTGATAGAGGGAGGGGGCACAGATACGCAGTATTTT. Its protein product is CASSLIEGGGTDTQYF.

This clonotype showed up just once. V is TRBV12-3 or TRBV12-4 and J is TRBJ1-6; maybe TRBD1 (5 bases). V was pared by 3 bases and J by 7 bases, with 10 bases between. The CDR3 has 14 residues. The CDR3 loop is CASSFQGRNSPLHF. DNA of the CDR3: TGTGCCAGCAGTTTCCAGGGACGGAATTCACCCCTCCACTTT.

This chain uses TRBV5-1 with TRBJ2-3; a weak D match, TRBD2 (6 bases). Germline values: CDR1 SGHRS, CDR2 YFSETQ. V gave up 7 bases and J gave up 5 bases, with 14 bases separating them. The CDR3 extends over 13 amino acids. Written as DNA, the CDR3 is TGCGCCAGCGGAAACGTGGGAGGAGATACGCAGTATTTT. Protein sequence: CASGNVGGDTQYF.

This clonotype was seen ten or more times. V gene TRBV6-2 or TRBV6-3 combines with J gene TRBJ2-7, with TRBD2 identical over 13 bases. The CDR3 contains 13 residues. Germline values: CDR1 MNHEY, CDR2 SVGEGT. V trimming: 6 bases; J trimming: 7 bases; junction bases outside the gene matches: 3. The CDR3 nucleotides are TGTGCCAGCAGGGGACTAGCGGGATGGGAGCAGTACTTC. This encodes CASRGLAGWEQYF.

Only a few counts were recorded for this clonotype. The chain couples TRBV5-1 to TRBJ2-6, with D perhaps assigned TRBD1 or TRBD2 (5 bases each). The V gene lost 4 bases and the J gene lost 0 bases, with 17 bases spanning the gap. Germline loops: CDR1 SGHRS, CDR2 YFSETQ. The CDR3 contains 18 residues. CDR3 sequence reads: CASSPFSGQRSGANVLTF. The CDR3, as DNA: TGCGCCAGCAGCCCGTTCTCGGGGCAACGCTCTGGGGCCAACGTCCTGACTTTC.

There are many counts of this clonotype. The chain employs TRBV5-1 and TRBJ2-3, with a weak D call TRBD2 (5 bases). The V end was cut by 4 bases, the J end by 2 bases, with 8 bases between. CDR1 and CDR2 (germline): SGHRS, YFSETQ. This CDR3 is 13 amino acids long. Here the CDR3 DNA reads TGCGCCAGCAGCGAGGGTCACACAGATACGCAGTATTTT. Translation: CASSEGHTDTQYF.

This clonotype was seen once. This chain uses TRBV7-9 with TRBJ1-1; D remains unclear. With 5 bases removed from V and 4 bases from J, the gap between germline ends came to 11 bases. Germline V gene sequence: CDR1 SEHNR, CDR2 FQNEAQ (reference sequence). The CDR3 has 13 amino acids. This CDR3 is CASSESGGTEAFF. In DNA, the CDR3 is TGTGCCAGCAGCGAGTCTGGTGGCACTGAAGCTTTCTTT.

CDR3 sequence: CASSLGDAVRGPSGRSINEQFF. CDR3 coding DNA: TGTGCCAGCAGCTTAGGGGACGCCGTCCGTGGGCCAAGCGGGAGATCGATCAATGAGCAGTTCTTC. This chain links TRBV11-2 with TRBJ2-1; 8 bases are shared with TRBD2. With V trimmed by 1 base and J by 6 bases, 26 bases remained unmatched. CDR3 size: 22 residues. CDR1 and CDR2 from the germline V gene are SGHAT and FQNNGV.

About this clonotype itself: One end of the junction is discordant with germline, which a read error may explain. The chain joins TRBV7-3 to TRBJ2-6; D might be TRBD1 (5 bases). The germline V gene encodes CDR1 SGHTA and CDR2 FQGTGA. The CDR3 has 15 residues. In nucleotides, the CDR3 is TGTGCCGGCAGCTTAGGGGTTTCTGGGGCCAACGTCCTGACTTTC. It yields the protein CAGSLGVSGANVLTF.

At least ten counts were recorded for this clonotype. CDR3 sequence (DNA): TGTGCCAGCAGCCGGGACAGGGCTTCCTACGAGCAGTACTTC. It codes for CASSRDRASYEQYF. V usage is TRBV11-3 and J usage is TRBJ2-7; 9 positions agree with TRBD1. The CDR3 sequence is 14 residues long. Germline CDR1 is SGHNT and CDR2 is YENEEA. The J segment lost 1 base and the V segment lost 5 bases, leaving 3 bases of the junction unmatched.

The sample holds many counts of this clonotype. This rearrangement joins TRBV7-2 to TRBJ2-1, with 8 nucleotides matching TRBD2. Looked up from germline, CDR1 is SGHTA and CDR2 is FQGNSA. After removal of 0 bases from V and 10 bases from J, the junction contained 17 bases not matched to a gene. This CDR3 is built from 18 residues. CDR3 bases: TGTGCCAGCAGCTTAGCGTTGGCAACGGGAGGGGGGGTGACGGAGCAGTTCTTC. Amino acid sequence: CASSLALATGGGVTEQFF.

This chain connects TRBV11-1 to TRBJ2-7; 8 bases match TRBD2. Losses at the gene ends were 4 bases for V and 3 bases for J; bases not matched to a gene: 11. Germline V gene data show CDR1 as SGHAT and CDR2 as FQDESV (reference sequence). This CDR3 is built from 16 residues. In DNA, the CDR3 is TGTGCCAGCAGCTCCTCGACGCGGGGGGAAGTCTACGAGCAGTACTTC. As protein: CASSSSTRGEVYEQYF.

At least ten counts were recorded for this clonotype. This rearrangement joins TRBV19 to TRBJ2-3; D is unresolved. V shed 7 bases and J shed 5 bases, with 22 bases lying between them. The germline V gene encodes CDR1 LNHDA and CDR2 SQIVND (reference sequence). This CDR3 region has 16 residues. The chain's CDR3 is CASKVGSHTQGDTQYF. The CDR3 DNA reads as TGTGCCAGTAAGGTAGGGTCCCACACACAAGGAGATACGCAGTATTTT.

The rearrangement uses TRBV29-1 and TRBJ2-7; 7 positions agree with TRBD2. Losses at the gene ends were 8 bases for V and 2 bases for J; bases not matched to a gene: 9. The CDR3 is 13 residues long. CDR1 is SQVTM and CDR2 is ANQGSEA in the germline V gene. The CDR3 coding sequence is TGCAGCCAAGTCAAGCGGGGACCCTACGAGCAGTACTTC. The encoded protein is CSQVKRGPYEQYF.

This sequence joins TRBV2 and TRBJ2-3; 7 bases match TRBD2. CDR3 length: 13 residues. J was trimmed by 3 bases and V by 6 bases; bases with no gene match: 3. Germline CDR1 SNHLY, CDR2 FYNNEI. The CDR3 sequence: CASRRAGTDTQYF. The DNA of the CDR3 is TGTGCCAGCAGGCGAGCGGGGACAGATACGCAGTATTTT. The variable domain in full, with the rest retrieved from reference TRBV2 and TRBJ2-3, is EPEVTQTPSHQVTQMGQEVILRCVPISNHLYFYWYRQILGQKVEFLVSFYNNEISEKSEIFDDQFSVERPDGSNFTLKIRSTKLEDSAMYFCASRRAGTDTQYFGPGTRLTVL.